These 9 T cell receptor beta chains were sequenced from one sample in a study of T-cell memory formation after mild COVID-19. A single record per CDR3 protein comes from TCRdb applying MiXCR to the 5' RACE reads. The table has about 430,000 distinct CDR3 sequences, roughly 18% seen once. Sequencing was done on a sample of PBMCs or a T cell subset sorted from them (not recorded which). These receptor sequences come from a man younger than 30 who had mild COVID-19 (a few samples of this study predate the infection). Cell type and time point are not known.

This clonotype showed up just a few times. V and J are TRBV5-1 and TRBJ2-1; TRBD1 agrees at 8 bases. The germline V gene has CDR1 SGHRS and CDR2 YFSETQ. V was pared by 1 base and J by 9 bases, with 15 bases of the junction left unmatched. The CDR3 has 17 residues. The CDR3 protein is CASSLRGIQGAWGEQFF. The CDR3 nucleotides are TGCGCCAGCAGCTTGCGAGGAATCCAGGGGGCGTGGGGTGAGCAGTTCTTC. The variable domain in full, completed from reference TRBV5-1 and TRBJ2-1, reads KAGVTQTPRYLIKTRGQQVTLSCSPISGHRSVSWYQQTPGQGLQFLFEYFSETQRNKGNFPGRFSGRQFSNSRSEMNVSTLELGDSALYLCASSLRGIQGAWGEQFFGPGTRLTVL.

J is TRBJ1-5 and V is TRBV2; D is uncertain. Germline V gene sequence: CDR1 SNHLY, CDR2 FYNNEI. The CDR3 runs to 15 residues. Trimming removed 0 bases from V and 4 bases from J, with 10 bases in between. CDR3 nucleotides: TGTGCCAGCAGTGAAGCGTGGCAGGAAAATCAGCCCCAGCATTTT. Its translation: CASSEAWQENQPQHF.

V and J are TRBV7-9 and TRBJ1-1; D might be TRBD1 (5 bases). The CDR3 contains 15 residues. Germline values: CDR1 SEHNR, CDR2 FQNEAQ (reference sequence). V lost 6 bases and J lost 0, with 14 bases in between. For the CDR3, the DNA is TGTGCCAGCAGTCGAGACAGAAGCATGAACACTGAAGCTTTCTTT. Residues: CASSRDRSMNTEAFF.

This clonotype was detected only a few times. The chain links TRBV7-7 to TRBJ2-1; 8 nucleotides agree with TRBD2. CDR3 length: 15 amino acids. CDR1 SSHAT and CDR2 FNYEAQ come from the germline V gene (reference sequence). After removal of 5 bases from V and 3 bases from J, the junction contained 6 bases not matched to a gene. CDR3 protein: CASSTGGGLYNEQFF. For the CDR3, the DNA is TGTGCCAGCAGCACCGGGGGGGGGCTCTACAATGAGCAGTTCTTC.

This clonotype has just a few counts. The chain recombines TRBV20-1 with TRBJ1-5; TRBD1 is a possible D gene (6 bases). This CDR3 is 12 amino acids long. The ends were cut back, 0 bases at V and 8 bases at J, with 8 bases in the middle. In germline, CDR1 is DFQATT, CDR2 SNEGSKA (reference sequence). For the CDR3, the DNA is TGCAGTGCTAGAGAAGGGGGAGAGCCCCAGCATTTT. Protein: CSAREGGEPQHF.

The rearrangement uses TRBV6-1 and TRBJ2-7, with TRBD1 identical over 7 bases. The CDR3 runs to 15 residues. Trimming at V came to 2 bases and at J to 1 base, leaving 5 bases not matched to a gene. The germline CDR1 and CDR2 sequences are MNHNS and SASEGT. CDR3 in DNA: TGTGCCAGCAGTGAACGTAAGGGGGCATCCTACGAGCAGTACGTC. It encodes CASSERKGASYEQYV.

V is TRBV6-5 and J is TRBJ1-1; 8 positions match TRBD1. Germline lookup yields CDR1 MNHEY and CDR2 SVGAGI. The J segment lost 10 bases and the V segment lost 3 bases, leaving 7 bases of the junction unmatched. The CDR3 consists of 13 residues. In nucleotides, the CDR3 is TGTGCCAGCAGTTATCGTCAGGGGGCTGGAGCTTTCTTT. This sequence encodes CASSYRQGAGAFF.

The chain joins TRBV29-1 to TRBJ1-2; D remains ambiguous. This CDR3 region has 11 residues. CDR1 and CDR2 from the germline V gene are SQVTM and ANQGSEA. The V and J ends lost 6 bases and 2 bases respectively, with 7 bases between them. CDR3 in DNA: TGCAGCGTGAGAGAGAACTATGGCTACACCTTC. It codes for CSVRENYGYTF.

The chain is built from TRBV4-3 and TRBJ2-3; D gene uncertain. This CDR3 has 15 amino acids. CDR1 is LGHNA and CDR2 is YSLEER in the germline V gene. The ends were cut back, 3 bases at V and 4 bases at J, with 14 bases in the middle. The CDR3 here is CASSHRASNPDTQYF. The CDR3 nucleotides read TGCGCCAGCAGCCACCGGGCATCCAATCCAGATACGCAGTATTTT.